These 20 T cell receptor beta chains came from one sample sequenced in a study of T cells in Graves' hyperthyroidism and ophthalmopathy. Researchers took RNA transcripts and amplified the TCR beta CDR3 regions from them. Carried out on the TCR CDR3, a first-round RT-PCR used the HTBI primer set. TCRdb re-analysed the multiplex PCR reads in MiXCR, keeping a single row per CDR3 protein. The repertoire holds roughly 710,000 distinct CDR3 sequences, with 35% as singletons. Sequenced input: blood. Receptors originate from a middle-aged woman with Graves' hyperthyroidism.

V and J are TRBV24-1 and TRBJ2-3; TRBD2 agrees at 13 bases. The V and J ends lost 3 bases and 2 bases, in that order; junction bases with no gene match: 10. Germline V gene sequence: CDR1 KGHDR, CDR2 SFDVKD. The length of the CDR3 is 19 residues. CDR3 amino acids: CATSDPKQGLAGYTDTQYF. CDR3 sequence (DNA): TGTGCCACCAGTGATCCAAAACAGGGACTAGCGGGGTACACAGATACGCAGTATTTT.

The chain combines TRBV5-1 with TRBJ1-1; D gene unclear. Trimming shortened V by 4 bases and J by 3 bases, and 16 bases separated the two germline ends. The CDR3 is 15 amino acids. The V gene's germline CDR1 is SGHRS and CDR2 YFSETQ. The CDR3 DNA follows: TGCGCCAGCAGCGCCTACTCAGGTGGGGACACTGAAGCTTTCTTT. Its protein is CASSAYSGGDTEAFF.

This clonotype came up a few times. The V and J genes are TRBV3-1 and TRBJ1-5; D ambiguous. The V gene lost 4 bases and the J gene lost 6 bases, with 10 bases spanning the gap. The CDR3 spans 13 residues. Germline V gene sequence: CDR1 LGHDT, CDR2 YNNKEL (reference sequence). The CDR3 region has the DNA TGTGCCAGCAGCCTATCCCCGTTTCAGCCCCAGCATTTT. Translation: CASSLSPFQPQHF. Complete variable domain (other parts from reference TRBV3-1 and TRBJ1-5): DTAVSQTPKYLVTQMGNDKSIKCEQNLGHDTMYWYKQDSKKFLKIMFSYNNKELIINETVPNRFSPKSPDKAHLNLHINSLELGDSAVYFCASSLSPFQPQHFGDGTRLSIL.

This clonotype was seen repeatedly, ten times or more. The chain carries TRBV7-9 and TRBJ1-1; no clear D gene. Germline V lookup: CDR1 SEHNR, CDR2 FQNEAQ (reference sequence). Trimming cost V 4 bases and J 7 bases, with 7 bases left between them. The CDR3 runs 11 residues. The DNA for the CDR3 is TGTGCCAGCAGCTCTAGGAGTGAAGCTTTCTTT. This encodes CASSSRSEAFF.

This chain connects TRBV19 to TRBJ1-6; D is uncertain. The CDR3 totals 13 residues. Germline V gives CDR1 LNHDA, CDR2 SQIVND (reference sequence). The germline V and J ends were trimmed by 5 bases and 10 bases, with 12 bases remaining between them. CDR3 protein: CASSASGFSPLHF. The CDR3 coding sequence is TGTGCCAGTAGTGCCTCGGGCTTCTCACCCCTCCACTTT.

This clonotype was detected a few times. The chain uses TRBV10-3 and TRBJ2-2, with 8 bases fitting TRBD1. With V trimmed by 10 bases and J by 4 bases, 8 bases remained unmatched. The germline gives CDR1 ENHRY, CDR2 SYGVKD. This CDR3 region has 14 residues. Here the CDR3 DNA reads TGTGCCAGCAGGGACACAGGGGGCACCGGGGAGCTGTTTTTT. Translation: CASRDTGGTGELFF.

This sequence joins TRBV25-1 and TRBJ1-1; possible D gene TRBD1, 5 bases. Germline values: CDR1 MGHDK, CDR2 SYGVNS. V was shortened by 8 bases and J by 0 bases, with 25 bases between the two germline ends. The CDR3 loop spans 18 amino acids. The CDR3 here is CASGRDGKEWTMNTEAFF. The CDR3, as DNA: TGTGCCAGCGGAAGGGACGGGAAGGAGTGGACAATGAACACTGAAGCTTTCTTT.

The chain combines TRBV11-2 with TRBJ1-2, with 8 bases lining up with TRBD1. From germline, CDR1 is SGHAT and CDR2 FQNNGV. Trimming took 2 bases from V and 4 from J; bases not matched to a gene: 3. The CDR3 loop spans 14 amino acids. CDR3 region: CASSLRTGLYGYTF. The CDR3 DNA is TGTGCCAGCAGCTTAAGGACAGGGCTCTATGGCTACACCTTC.

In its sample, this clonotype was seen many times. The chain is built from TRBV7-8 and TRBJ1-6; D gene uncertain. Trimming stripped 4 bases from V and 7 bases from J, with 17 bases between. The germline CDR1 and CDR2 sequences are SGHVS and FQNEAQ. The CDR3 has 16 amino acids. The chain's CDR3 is CASSYGVRRINSPLHF. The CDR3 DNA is TGTGCCAGCAGCTATGGGGTGAGACGGATAAATTCACCCCTCCACTTT.

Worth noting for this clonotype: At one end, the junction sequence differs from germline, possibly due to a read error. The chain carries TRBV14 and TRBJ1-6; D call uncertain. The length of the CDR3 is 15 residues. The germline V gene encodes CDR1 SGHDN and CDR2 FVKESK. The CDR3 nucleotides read TGTGCCAGCAGCCAAGGGTTCAGGCTAGGTTCACCCTTCCACTTT. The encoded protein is CASSQGFRLGSPFHF.

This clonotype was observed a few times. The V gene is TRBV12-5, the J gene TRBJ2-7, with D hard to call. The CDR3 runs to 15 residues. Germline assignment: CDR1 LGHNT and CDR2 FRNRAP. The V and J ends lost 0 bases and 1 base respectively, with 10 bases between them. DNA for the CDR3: TGTGCTAGTGGTTTGGTACTTGGCAGATCCTACGAGCAGTACTTC. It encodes CASGLVLGRSYEQYF.

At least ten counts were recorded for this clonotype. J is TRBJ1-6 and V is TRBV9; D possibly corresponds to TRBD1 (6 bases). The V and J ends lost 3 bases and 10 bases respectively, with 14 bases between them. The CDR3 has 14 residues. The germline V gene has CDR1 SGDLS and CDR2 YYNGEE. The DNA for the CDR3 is TGTGCCAGCAGCGCTCGGGACATCTTCTCACCCCTCCACTTT. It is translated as CASSARDIFSPLHF.

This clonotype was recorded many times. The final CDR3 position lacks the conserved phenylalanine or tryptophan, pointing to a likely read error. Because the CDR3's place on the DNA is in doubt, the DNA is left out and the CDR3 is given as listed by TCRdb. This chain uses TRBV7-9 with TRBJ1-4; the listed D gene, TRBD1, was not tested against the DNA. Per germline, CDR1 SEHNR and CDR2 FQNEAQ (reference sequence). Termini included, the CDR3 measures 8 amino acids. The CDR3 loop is CASSSTPD.

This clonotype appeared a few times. The CDR3 coding sequence is TGCGCCAGCAGCGAGACCCTAGAGACCCAGTACTTC. Its protein is CASSETLETQYF. The V gene is TRBV5-1, the J gene TRBJ2-5; D gene unclear. This CDR3 region has 12 residues. The V end lost 4 bases, the J end lost 4 bases, and 8 bases lay between the germline ends. Germline values: CDR1 SGHRS, CDR2 YFSETQ.

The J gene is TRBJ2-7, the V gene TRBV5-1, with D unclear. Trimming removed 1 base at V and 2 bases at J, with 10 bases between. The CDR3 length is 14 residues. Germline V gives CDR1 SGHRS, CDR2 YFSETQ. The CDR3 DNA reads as TGCGCCAGCAGCTTGAGACAATCAGCCTACGAGCAGTACTTC. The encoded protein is CASSLRQSAYEQYF.

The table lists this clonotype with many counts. This CDR3 is CASSYSTGGLPSEAFF. The CDR3 DNA follows: TGTGCCAGCAGTTACTCGACGGGCGGCCTGCCTTCGGAAGCTTTCTTT. The rearrangement joins TRBV6-6 to TRBJ1-1; no firm D call. The CDR3 totals 16 residues. The germline V gene has CDR1 MNHNY and CDR2 SVGAGI (reference sequence). Trimming cost V 0 bases and J 8 bases, with 19 bases left between them.

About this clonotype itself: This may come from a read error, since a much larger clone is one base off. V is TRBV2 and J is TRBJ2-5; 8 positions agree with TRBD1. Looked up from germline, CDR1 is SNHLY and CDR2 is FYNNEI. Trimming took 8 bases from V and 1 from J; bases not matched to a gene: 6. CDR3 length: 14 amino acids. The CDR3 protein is CASQAGTGQETQYF. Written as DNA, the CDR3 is TGTGCCAGCCAAGCCGGGACAGGCCAAGAGACCCAGTACTTC.

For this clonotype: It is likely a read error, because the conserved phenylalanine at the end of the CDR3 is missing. The CDR3 is CASSPYRGRQEKLFL. The DNA of the CDR3 is TGTGCCAGCAGTCCATACAGGGGGCGTCAGGAAAAACTGTTTCTT. This chain links TRBV10-3 with TRBJ1-4; 9 bases align to TRBD1. The CDR3 runs to 15 residues. The germline CDR1 and CDR2 sequences are ENHRY and SYGVKD.

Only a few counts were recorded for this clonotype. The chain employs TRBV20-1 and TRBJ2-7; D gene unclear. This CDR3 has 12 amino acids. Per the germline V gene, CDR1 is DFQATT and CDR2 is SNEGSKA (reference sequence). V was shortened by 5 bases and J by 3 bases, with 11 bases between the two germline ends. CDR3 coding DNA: TGCAGTGCTCGTGGGCCCGACTACGAGCAGTACTTC. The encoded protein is CSARGPDYEQYF.

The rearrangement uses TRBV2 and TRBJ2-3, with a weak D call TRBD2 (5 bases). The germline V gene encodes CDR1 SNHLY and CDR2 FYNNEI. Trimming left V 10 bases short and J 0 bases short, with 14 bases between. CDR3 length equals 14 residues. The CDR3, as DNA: TGTGCCAACTCGGACTCTTCTAGCACAGATACGCAGTATTTT. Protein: CANSDSSSTDTQYF.